This T cell receptor (beta chain) appears in the sequencing data of a study of T cell responses to AZD1222 COVID-19 vaccine. Study results and limitations: It should be noted that donors were predominantly white British and more often female, and clonal diversity was possibly underestimated. Spike-specific TCRs gained breadth and depth after people received two AZD1222 doses.

Points on this clone: The antigen is unknown.

TCRdb keeps only in-frame clones here, not all; method: immunoSEQ multiplex PCR. The data contain approximately 130,000 clones, more than 85% of them seen just once; the ten biggest clones take up approximately 1.8%. This TCR was sampled from an adult in good health. The input for sequencing was peripheral blood, taken on day 0 of AZD1222 vaccination.

CDR3 sequence reads: CSASILAGGDNEQFF. Here the CDR3 DNA reads TGCAGTGCTAGTATCCTAGCGGGGGGGGACAATGAGCAGTTCTTC. The chain is built from TRBV20-1 and TRBJ2-1; 12 nucleotides match TRBD2. This CDR3 is 15 amino acids long. V lost 3 bases to trimming and J lost 5 bases; unmatched junction nucleotides: 5. Germline V gene sequence: CDR1 DFQATT, CDR2 SNEGSKA (reference sequence).